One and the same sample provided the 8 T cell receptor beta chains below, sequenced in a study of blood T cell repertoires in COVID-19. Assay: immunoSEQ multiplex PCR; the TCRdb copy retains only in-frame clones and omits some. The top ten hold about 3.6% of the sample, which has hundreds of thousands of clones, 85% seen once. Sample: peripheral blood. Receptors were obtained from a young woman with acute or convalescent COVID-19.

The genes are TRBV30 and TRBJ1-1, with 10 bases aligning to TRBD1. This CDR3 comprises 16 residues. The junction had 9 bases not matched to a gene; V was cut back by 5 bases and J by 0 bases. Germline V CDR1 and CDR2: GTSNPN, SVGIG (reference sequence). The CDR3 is CAWAGTGDFMNTEAFF. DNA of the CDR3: TGTGCCTGGGCCGGGACAGGGGACTTCATGAACACTGAAGCTTTCTTT.

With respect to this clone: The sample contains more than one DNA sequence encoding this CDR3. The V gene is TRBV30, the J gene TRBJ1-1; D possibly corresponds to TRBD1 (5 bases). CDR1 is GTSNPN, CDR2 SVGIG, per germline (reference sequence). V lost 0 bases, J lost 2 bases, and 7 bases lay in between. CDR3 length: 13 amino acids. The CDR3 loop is CAWSVQGNTEAFF. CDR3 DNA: TGTGCCTGGAGTGTGCAGGGAAACACTGAAGCTTTCTTT.

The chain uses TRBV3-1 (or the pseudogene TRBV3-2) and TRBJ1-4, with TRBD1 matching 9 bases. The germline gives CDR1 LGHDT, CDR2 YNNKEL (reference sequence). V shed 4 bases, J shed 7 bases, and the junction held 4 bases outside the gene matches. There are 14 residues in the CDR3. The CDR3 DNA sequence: TGTGCCAGCAGCCGCCGGGACAGGGCTGAAAAACTGTTTTTT. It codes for CASSRRDRAEKLFF.

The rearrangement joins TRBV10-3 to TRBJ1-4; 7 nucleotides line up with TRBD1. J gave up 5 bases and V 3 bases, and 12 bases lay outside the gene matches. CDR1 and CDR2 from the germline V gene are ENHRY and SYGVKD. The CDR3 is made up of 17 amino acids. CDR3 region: CAISEPKTGRGNEKLFF. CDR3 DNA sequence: TGTGCCATCAGTGAACCAAAGACAGGGCGGGGCAATGAAAAACTGTTTTTT.

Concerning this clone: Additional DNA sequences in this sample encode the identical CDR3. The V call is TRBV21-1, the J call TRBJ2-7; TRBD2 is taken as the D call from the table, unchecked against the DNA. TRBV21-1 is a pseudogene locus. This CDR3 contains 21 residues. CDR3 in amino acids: CASSKNRPGRLAGEWNYEQYF. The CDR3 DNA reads TGTGCCAGCAGCAAAAACCGCCCGGGTAGACTAGCGGGAGAGTGGAACTACGAGCAGTATTTC.

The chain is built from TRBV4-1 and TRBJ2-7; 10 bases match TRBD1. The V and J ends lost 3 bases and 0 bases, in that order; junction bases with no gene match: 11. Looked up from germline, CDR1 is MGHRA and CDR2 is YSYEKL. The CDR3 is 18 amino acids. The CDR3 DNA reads TGCGCCAGCAGCCAGGGTCCGGTGACAGGGGGCGGCTCCTACGAGCAGTACTTC. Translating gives CASSQGPVTGGGSYEQYF.

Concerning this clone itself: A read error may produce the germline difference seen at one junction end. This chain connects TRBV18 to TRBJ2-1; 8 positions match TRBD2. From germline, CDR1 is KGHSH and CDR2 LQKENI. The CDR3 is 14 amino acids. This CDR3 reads CASSPTSGYNEQFF. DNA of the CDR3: TGTGCCAGCTCACCTACTAGCGGATACAATGAGCAATTCTTC.

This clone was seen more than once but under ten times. In DNA, the CDR3 is TGCAGCGTTGAAGATCCAGGGGTCGGATTCGACACTGAAGCTTTCTTT. Residues: CSVEDPGVGFDTEAFF. The chain uses TRBV29-1 and TRBJ1-1; perhaps TRBD1 as D (6 bases). The CDR3 runs 16 residues. The V end lost 0 bases, the J end lost 3 bases, and 17 bases lay between the germline ends. Germline CDR1 reads SQVTM; CDR2 reads ANQGSEA.